A single sample is the source of the 5 T cell receptor beta chains below, sequenced in a study of shared clonotypes between healthy human individuals. TCRdb's copy holds only in-frame clones and misses some; the assay was immunoSEQ multiplex PCR. Of about 600,000 clones in the sample, more than 95% were seen once. Sequenced material: naive CD4+ T cells sorted from blood. As for subset: CD45RA+ positively selected. The receptors originated from a woman between 25 and 40 years old in good health.

This sequence joins TRBV2 and TRBJ2-1; possibly TRBD2 for D (5 bases). CDR3 length: 15 amino acids. The ends were cut back, 6 bases at V and 10 bases at J, with 22 bases in the middle. Germline values: CDR1 SNHLY, CDR2 FYNNEI. CDR3 amino acids: CASRKGLDEVGEQFF. In DNA, the CDR3 is TGTGCCAGCAGAAAAGGACTCGACGAGGTAGGGGAGCAGTTCTTC.

The CDR3 DNA follows: TGTGCCAGCAACAACCCGTTTGAGGGGAGAGCCCCTCATGAGCAGTTCTTC. It specifies CASNNPFEGRAPHEQFF. V is TRBV5-6 and J is TRBJ2-1; TRBD1 or TRBD2 may be the D gene (5 bases each). This CDR3 comprises 17 residues. Germline CDR1 and CDR2: SGHDT and YYEEEE. V was shortened by 6 bases and J by 8 bases, with 27 bases between the two germline ends.

The V call is TRBV2, the J call TRBJ1-1, with D possibly TRBD1 on 5 matching bases. The CDR3 sequence is 13 residues long. V lost 4 bases and J 6 bases, leaving 12 bases between the germline ends. CDR1 and CDR2 (germline): SNHLY, FYNNEI. CDR3 region: CASSAGSGAEAFF. Here the CDR3 DNA reads TGTGCCAGCAGTGCCGGGTCGGGGGCTGAAGCTTTCTTT.

The chain employs TRBV16 and TRBJ1-5; no firm D call. This CDR3 region has 16 residues. The V gene lost 0 bases and the J gene lost 7 bases, with 16 bases spanning the gap. CDR1 and CDR2 from the germline V gene are KGHSY and FQNENV. The CDR3 reads CASSQSVGEGWQPQHF. CDR3 sequence (DNA): TGTGCCAGCAGCCAATCTGTCGGGGAGGGATGGCAGCCCCAGCATTTT.

The CDR3 region is CASSVGETGTQYF. The CDR3 region has the DNA TGTGCCAGCAGTGTCGGGGAGACGGGGACCCAGTACTTC. The rearrangement links TRBV2 to TRBJ2-5, with D tentatively TRBD2 (5 bases). The CDR3 spans 13 residues. The ends were cut back, 4 bases at V and 7 bases at J, with 13 bases in the middle. Germline V gene sequence: CDR1 SNHLY, CDR2 FYNNEI.